This T cell receptor (beta chain) was documented in a study of blood T cell repertoires in COVID-19. Overall study context: The cDNA or gDNA used as material had been derived from T cells, B-cell-depleted T cells, or PBMCs.

V shed 4 bases and J 2 bases; nucleotides not matched to a gene: 9. This CDR3 region has 16 residues. The V gene's germline CDR1 is SGHDN and CDR2 FVKESK. In the study's own analysis: Reference gene primer amplification yielded estimated nucleated cell counts. TCRdb keeps only in-frame clones here, not all; method: immunoSEQ multiplex PCR. The V and J calls and clone size come from that table; D and trimming were worked out from the DNA. Among roughly 320,000 clones listed, 85% to 90% were seen once. The chain combines TRBV14 with TRBJ2-3; TRBD2 matches 7 bases. What was sequenced was peripheral blood. This clonotype was obtained from a woman aged 45-65 years with COVID-19, enrolled during active disease. In DNA, the CDR3 is TGTGCCAGCAGCCGCCTAGCGGATACAGACACAGATACGCAGTATTTT. This sequence encodes CASSRLADTDTDTQYF. The whole variable domain, filled in from reference TRBV14 and TRBJ2-3, reads EAGVTQFPSHSVIEKGQTVTLRCDPISGHDNLYWYRRVMGKEIKFLLHFVKESKQDESGMPNNRFLAERTGGTYSTLKVQPAELEDSGVYFCASSRLADTDTDTQYFGPGTRLTVL.